This T cell receptor (beta chain) was documented in a study of identifying expanded T cells in peripheral blood. For this clone: Its matching antigen is unknown.

Method: immunoSEQ multiplex PCR; TCRdb's copy keeps in-frame clones and lacks some. The sample shows 100,000 or so clones, 87% of them seen only once. Collection occurred without any documented infections or immune events in donors. General study findings and limits: Over around two and four weeks, about 17 and 20 clones changed, versus 1.2 between replicates. Across healthy donors, higher total template counts meant significantly greater roughly 2-week count variance.

The origin of this receptor is a person between 18 and 69 years old in good health. Sequences were obtained from blood.

The CDR3 is CASSLGASYEQYF. The CDR3 coding sequence is TGCGCCAGCAGCTTGGGCGCCTCCTACGAGCAGTACTTC. This chain links TRBV5-1 with TRBJ2-7; D not certain. V was shortened by 0 bases and J by 0 bases, with 4 bases between the two germline ends. CDR3 length: 13 residues. Germline V gives CDR1 SGHRS, CDR2 YFSETQ.